Sequencing of this TCR beta chain was carried out in a study of T cell responses to AZD1222 COVID-19 vaccine. This CDR3 has 13 amino acids. Germline CDR1 reads SGDLS; CDR2 reads YYNGEE. Trimming took 5 bases from V and 7 from J, leaving 12 bases between them. Profiled with immunoSEQ multiplex PCR; TCRdb holds only in-frame clones, not every one. The repertoire holds about 42,000 clones, around 89% seen once, with 20% to 30% in the top ten. Findings and limits, study-wide: None of the repertoires were sampled until the peak T cell response had passed. Across the whole spike, CD4 TCRs peaked at regions 160-218 and 743-854. There were mostly white British donors and more females than males, and clonal diversity was possibly underestimated.

About this clone: Its specificity is not known.

This chain joins TRBV9 and TRBJ2-2; D ambiguous. The sequencing used peripheral blood, collected 28 days after the second AZD1222 dose. This sequence originates from an adult who received the AZD1222 COVID-19 vaccine. The CDR3 nucleotides are TGTGCCAGCAGTCTCCCTCAAGGCGGGGAGCTGTTTTTT. This encodes CASSLPQGGELFF.